The next 26 T cell receptor beta chains were all read from a single sample in a study of cytomegalovirus exposure and HLA in healthy donors. Generated by immunoSEQ multiplex PCR, the TCRdb table keeps only in-frame clones and is missing some. Found here are roughly 140,000 clones, about 89% of them singletons; the top ten hold 3% to 3.5%. The source material was PBMCs. The receptors come from a woman aged 18-29 years in good health and CMV-seropositive.

In DNA form, the CDR3 reads TGTGCCAGCAGCGTAGCTGGGGACAGAAGTGGCTACACCTTC. This encodes CASSVAGDRSGYTF. The chain recombines TRBV9 with TRBJ1-2, with 7 bases aligning to TRBD1. The V gene end was trimmed by 0 bases and the J gene end by 7 bases; junction bases not matched to a gene: 6. This CDR3 contains 14 residues. Germline V CDR1 and CDR2: SGDLS, YYNGEE.

In its sample, this clone was seen a few times. Other nucleotide sequences from this sample produce the same CDR3. DNA of the CDR3: TGTGCCATCAGTGAGTCTAGCGGGAGCTCCTACAATGAGCAGTTCTTC. Translating gives CAISESSGSSYNEQFF. The chain is built from TRBV10-3 and TRBJ2-1; 9 bases agree with TRBD2. The CDR3 sequence is 16 residues long. The trim removed 0 bases at V and 0 bases at J, leaving 0 bases unmatched. Looked up from germline, CDR1 is ENHRY and CDR2 is SYGVKD.

The genes are TRBV11-3 and TRBJ2-1; TRBD2 matches 14 bases. The germline CDR1 and CDR2 sequences are SGHNT and YENEEA. With V trimmed by 5 bases and J by 0 bases, 6 bases remained unmatched. This CDR3 is built from 18 residues. This CDR3 is CASSKRLAGGNSYNEQFF. The DNA for the CDR3 is TGTGCCAGCAGCAAGAGACTAGCGGGAGGGAACTCCTACAATGAGCAGTTCTTC.

The genes are TRBV14 and TRBJ2-3; 8 bases match TRBD1. This CDR3 spans 16 amino acids. The V segment lost 4 bases and the J segment 6 bases; nucleotides outside the gene matches: 12. The germline CDR1 and CDR2 sequences are SGHDN and FVKESK. CDR3 protein: CASSRRDRSRKDTQYF. DNA for the CDR3: TGTGCCAGCAGCCGCCGGGACAGGTCGCGGAAGGATACGCAGTATTTT.

V usage is TRBV5-1 and J usage is TRBJ2-7; weak D call: TRBD2 (6 bases). The CDR3 loop spans 15 amino acids. The V gene's germline CDR1 is SGHRS and CDR2 YFSETQ. The V gene lost 1 base and the J gene lost 6 bases, with 17 bases spanning the gap. CDR3 sequence reads: CASSLFFGRISEQYF. DNA of the CDR3: TGCGCCAGCAGCTTGTTCTTCGGGAGAATCTCCGAGCAGTACTTC.

This clone was seen repeatedly, ten times or more. This chain uses TRBV5-4 with TRBJ2-1; 11 nucleotides agree with TRBD1. The CDR3 is 16 amino acids. The ends lost 4 bases at V and 6 bases at J; junction bases unmatched: 9. Germline CDR1 is SGHNT and CDR2 is YYREEE (reference sequence). The CDR3 DNA reads as TGTGCCAGCAGCCTCCCCGGGACAGGGGGTTTCAATGAGCAGTTCTTC. Translated, it gives CASSLPGTGGFNEQFF.

This chain links TRBV6-5 with TRBJ2-1, with 7 bases lining up with TRBD2. Germline assignment: CDR1 MNHEY and CDR2 SVGAGI. V dropped 6 bases and J dropped 9; count of bases not matched to a gene: 8. This CDR3 region has 13 residues. The CDR3 protein is CASSRGLVGEQFF. The CDR3 DNA reads as TGTGCCAGCAGCCGCGGACTAGTTGGTGAGCAGTTCTTC.

The chain joins TRBV11-2 to TRBJ1-3; possibly TRBD1 for D (6 bases). Trimming cost V 1 base and J 3 bases, with 13 bases left between them. This CDR3 has 16 residues. Germline CDR1 and CDR2: SGHAT and FQNNGV. The CDR3, as DNA: TGTGCCAGCAGCTTAGGGGCGCGGGGGCTTGGAAACACCATATATTTT. Translated: CASSLGARGLGNTIYF.

The chain carries TRBV5-4 and TRBJ2-7, with TRBD2 as a possible D gene (6 bases). V lost 5 bases and J 2 bases, leaving 17 bases between the germline ends. This CDR3 has 15 residues. The V gene's germline CDR1 is SGHNT and CDR2 YYREEE (reference sequence). Here the CDR3 reads CASRRDPSNPYEQYF. The DNA of the CDR3 is TGTGCCAGCAGGCGGGACCCATCTAACCCCTACGAGCAGTACTTC.

V gene TRBV11-2 combines with J gene TRBJ2-7; 10 bases line up with TRBD2. CDR1 is SGHAT and CDR2 is FQNNGV in the germline V gene. The CDR3 runs to 14 residues. Losses at the gene ends were 5 bases for V and 3 bases for J; bases not matched to a gene: 4. This CDR3 reads CASSPGLASYEQYF. In nucleotides, the CDR3 is TGTGCCAGCAGCCCGGGACTAGCGAGCTACGAGCAGTACTTC.

V usage is TRBV25-1 and J usage is TRBJ2-7, with 7 bases lining up with TRBD1. From germline, CDR1 is MGHDK and CDR2 SYGVNS. This CDR3 comprises 18 residues. J was trimmed by 6 bases and V by 0 bases; bases with no gene match: 17. CDR3 loop: CASSEYKGAGSLGAEQYF. The CDR3 nucleotides read TGTGCCAGCAGTGAATATAAGGGGGCCGGCTCACTCGGGGCCGAGCAGTACTTC.

CDR3 sequence: CAWSDGQGIQPQHF. The CDR3 coding sequence is TGTGCCTGGAGTGACGGACAGGGGATTCAGCCCCAGCATTTT. J is TRBJ1-5 and V is TRBV30, with 9 bases that match TRBD1. The trim removed 1 base at V and 6 bases at J, leaving 4 bases unmatched. The CDR3 is 14 amino acids. From germline, CDR1 is GTSNPN and CDR2 SVGIG (reference sequence).

V is TRBV9 and J is TRBJ2-5; 10 positions agree with TRBD2. Germline CDR1 and CDR2: SGDLS and YYNGEE. The CDR3 covers 14 residues. The V segment lost 4 bases and the J segment 1 base; nucleotides outside the gene matches: 1. The CDR3 sequence is CASSRTSGQETQYF. CDR3 nucleotide sequence: TGTGCCAGCAGCCGGACTAGCGGCCAAGAGACCCAGTACTTC.

J is TRBJ2-7 and V is TRBV2; 11 positions match TRBD2. The CDR3 length is 14 residues. CDR1 and CDR2 from the germline V gene are SNHLY and FYNNEI. With V trimmed by 8 bases and J by 2 bases, 5 bases remained unmatched. As DNA, the CDR3 is TGTGCCAGCCGTACTAGCGGGAGCACCTACGAGCAGTACTTC. Protein: CASRTSGSTYEQYF.

This chain connects TRBV9 to TRBJ2-5; weak D call: TRBD2 (6 bases). Trimming cost V 0 bases and J 4 bases, with 7 bases left between them. This CDR3 spans 13 amino acids. CDR1 SGDLS and CDR2 YYNGEE come from the germline V gene. In DNA, the CDR3 is TGTGCCAGCAGCGTAGTGGGGGGAGAGACCCAGTACTTC. Translating it yields CASSVVGGETQYF.

The chain links TRBV19 to TRBJ2-1; tentatively, D is TRBD1 (6 bases). CDR1 is LNHDA, CDR2 SQIVND, per germline (reference sequence). This CDR3 is built from 15 residues. V lost 5 bases, J lost 7 bases, and 18 bases lay in between. The CDR3 loop is CASSQPGHPPNEQFF. The CDR3 bases are TGTGCCAGTAGTCAACCGGGACACCCCCCTAATGAGCAGTTCTTC.

The CDR3 DNA reads as TGTGCCAGCAGTTACAGGGGGCGCGAAAACATTCAGTACTTC. The encoded protein is CASSYRGRENIQYF. This chain links TRBV6-5 with TRBJ2-4; TRBD1 aligns across 7 bases. Germline loops: CDR1 MNHEY, CDR2 SVGAGI. CDR3 size: 14 residues. Losses at the gene ends were 2 bases for V and 5 bases for J; bases not matched to a gene: 3.

The J gene is TRBJ2-5, the V gene TRBV7-7, with 8 positions matching TRBD1. V dropped 5 bases and J dropped 1; count of bases not matched to a gene: 3. Per germline, CDR1 SSHAT and CDR2 FNYEAQ (reference sequence). The CDR3 is 14 amino acids. The DNA of the CDR3 is TGTGCCAGCAGCCGGACAGGGACCCAAGAGACCCAGTACTTC. This translates into CASSRTGTQETQYF.

The gene calls are TRBV4-1 and TRBJ2-3, with D possibly TRBD1 on 6 matching bases. Germline V CDR1 and CDR2: MGHRA, YSYEKL. This CDR3 is 17 amino acids long. V lost 0 bases and J lost 5, with 18 bases in between. The CDR3 loop reads CASSQDLDRGWGDTQYF. CDR3 coding DNA: TGCGCCAGCAGCCAAGATCTCGATAGGGGGTGGGGAGATACGCAGTATTTT.

This clone was found once. The rearrangement uses TRBV5-5 and TRBJ1-2; no reliable D call. The CDR3 is 14 amino acids. V lost 2 bases to trimming and J lost 5 bases, with 13 bases between them. Germline V gene data show CDR1 as SGHKS and CDR2 as YYEKEE (reference sequence). The CDR3 sequence is CASSLGVGSYGYTF. CDR3 nucleotides: TGTGCCAGCAGCTTAGGCGTGGGCTCGTATGGCTACACCTTC.

The chain uses TRBV11-3 and TRBJ2-7; TRBD2 aligns across 9 bases. The CDR3 extends over 15 amino acids. The junction had 4 bases not matched to a gene; V was cut back by 1 base and J by 3 bases. Germline-derived CDR1 and CDR2 are SGHNT and YENEEA. The CDR3 nucleotides read TGTGCCAGCAGCTTAGGACTAGCGGCCTACTACGAGCAGTACTTC. This encodes CASSLGLAAYYEQYF.

The rearrangement links TRBV15 to TRBJ2-7, with TRBD2 matching over 9 bases. CDR3 length: 14 residues. Trimming took 5 bases from V and 5 from J; bases not matched to a gene: 7. The V gene's germline CDR1 is LNHNV and CDR2 YYDKDF (reference sequence). CDR3 sequence: CATSGGTSSHEQYF. In nucleotides, the CDR3 is TGTGCCACCAGCGGGGGGACTAGCAGCCACGAGCAGTACTTC. Full variable domain (missing parts from reference TRBV15 and TRBJ2-7): DAMVIQNPRYQVTQFGKPVTLSCSQTLNHNVMYWYQQKSSQAPKLLFHYYDKDFNNEADTPDNFQSRRPNTSFCFLDIRSPGLGDTAMYLCATSGGTSSHEQYFGPGTRLTVT.

The chain recombines TRBV30 with TRBJ1-4, with a possible D match to TRBD1 (5 bases). The CDR3 spans 13 residues. Trimming took 4 bases from V and 7 from J, leaving 13 bases between them. Germline V gene sequence: CDR1 GTSNPN, CDR2 SVGIG (reference sequence). Here the CDR3 DNA reads TGTGCCTGGACGGCGGGGCCGGGTGAAAAACTGTTTTTT. It codes for CAWTAGPGEKLFF.

The V call is TRBV29-1, the J call TRBJ2-5, with 9 bases lining up with TRBD2. CDR1 is SQVTM and CDR2 is ANQGSEA in the germline V gene. J lost 4 bases, V lost 8 bases, and 8 bases had no gene match. The CDR3 sequence is 13 residues long. CDR3 region: CSLKTGLAETQYF. CDR3 sequence (DNA): TGCAGCCTTAAGACGGGACTAGCAGAGACCCAGTACTTC.

The genes are TRBV5-1 and TRBJ2-6; D may be TRBD2 (6 bases). Per germline, CDR1 SGHRS and CDR2 YFSETQ. Between the trimmed V and J ends, which lost 2 bases and 1 base, there was a span of 19 bases. This CDR3 contains 19 residues. CDR3 region: CASSFGEWGLASGANVLTF. The CDR3 coding sequence is TGCGCCAGCAGCTTTGGGGAATGGGGCCTAGCGTCTGGGGCCAACGTCCTGACTTTC.

The chain recombines TRBV19 with TRBJ2-2; 7 bases match TRBD2. CDR3 length: 15 residues. After removal of 3 bases from V and 4 bases from J, the junction contained 5 bases not matched to a gene. In germline, CDR1 is LNHDA, CDR2 SQIVND (reference sequence). The CDR3: CASSISGGSTGELFF. For the CDR3, the DNA is TGTGCCAGTAGTATTTCCGGGGGGAGCACCGGGGAGCTGTTTTTT.